This T cell receptor beta chain emerged from a study of long-term antiretroviral therapy in people with HIV. V lost 3 bases and J lost 8; bases outside the gene matches: 8. The germline gives CDR1 MDHEN, CDR2 SYDVKM. The CDR3 runs 15 residues. It was version v3.0 of the immunoSEQ assay that was run at survey level. The study targeted 40,000-50,000 T-cell genomes per sample in sequencing. Method: immunoSEQ multiplex PCR; TCRdb's copy keeps in-frame clones and lacks some. The sample holds 25,000 to 30,000 clones; approximately 80% are singletons and the top ten take 8.5% to 9.5%. Every one of the participants with HIV received treatment in the United States. Study observations and caveats: On ART adherence, viral resistance or therapy changes, no data were available. In samples taken after ART, diversity increased but remained below transplant donor control levels.

Concerning this clone: Its specificity is not known.

The source is a middle-aged man with HIV. This chain uses TRBV28 with TRBJ1-4, with 8 bases identical to TRBD1. The specimen comprised unsorted PBMCs, sampled 3 years after starting antiretroviral therapy. CDR3 protein: CASSFIQGAGEKLFF. CDR3 sequence (DNA): TGTGCCAGCAGTTTCATTCAGGGGGCGGGAGAAAAACTGTTTTTT.